This entry describes one TCR beta chain. The data were obtained in a study of T cells after yellow fever vaccination. MiXCR, applied by TCRdb to the 5' RACE reads, yields one record per CDR3 protein. The repertoire consists of some 350,000 distinct CDR3 sequences, with roughly 4.3% occurring once and the leading ten covering roughly 24%. The CDR3 has 14 residues. Trimming took off 4 bases at V and 3 bases at J, with 14 bases between the two ends. Looked up from germline, CDR1 is SGHRS and CDR2 is YFSETQ. The chain uses TRBV5-1 and TRBJ2-7; no clear D gene. This TCR was sampled from a man younger than 30 who received the YFV17D yellow fever vaccine. The source was PBMCs, collected 5 days after the yellow fever booster vaccination. In nucleotides, the CDR3 is TGCGCCAGCAGCGTGGGTGGAGTGGGCTACGAGCAGTACTTC. Translation gives CASSVGGVGYEQYF.